This T cell receptor beta chain was observed in a study of lymphopenia after photon versus proton radiotherapy. Regarding the study as a whole: Under photons, naive T cells and diversity fell while effector/memory populations rose.

As for this clone: Its matching antigen is unknown.

V was pared by 10 bases and J by 2 bases, with 4 bases of the junction left unmatched. The CDR3 is 12 residues long. The germline CDR1 and CDR2 sequences are MNHEY and SMNVEV (reference sequence). Generated by immunoSEQ multiplex PCR, the TCRdb table keeps only in-frame clones and is missing some. The top ten clones hold about 20% of a sample with roughly 22,000 clones, roughly 80% of them seen once. J is TRBJ2-7 and V is TRBV27, with 8 bases that match TRBD1. The sample in question was peripheral blood, obtained from a patient treated with proton-based radiotherapy. This TCR was recovered from a woman aged 70 to 79 with pancreatic cancer. The CDR3 protein is CATATGAYEQYF. The CDR3 DNA reads TGTGCCACCGCGACAGGGGCCTACGAGCAGTACTTC.